This is a list of T cell receptor beta chains from one sample in a study of cytomegalovirus exposure and HLA in healthy donors. Produced via immunoSEQ multiplex PCR; TCRdb's table is partial and in-frame only. The table lists approximately 240,000 clones, just under 85% of them singletons. Input material: PBMCs. Receptors originate from a woman aged 40 to 55 in good health and CMV-seronegative. Both conserved end residues are part of each CDR3. The D gene is left open where the match is weak. Some rows have no size entry. The others give once, few or many, or a class for an expanded clone.

d_call cdr3_length j_call v_call clone_size cdr3_nt cdr3_aa
TRBD1 13 TRBJ1-4 TRBV30 - TGTGCCTGTTCCGGGACAGGGAGCGAAAAACTGTTTTTT CACSGTGSEKLFF
- 14 TRBJ1-4 TRBV15 - TGTGCCACCAGCATCAGGGTTTTTGGTGAAAAACTGTTTTTT CATSIRVFGEKLFF
- 17 TRBJ2-1 TRBV7-9 - TGTGCCAGCAGCTTAATAGCCCCGGGCCAGGGTTACAATGAGCAGTTCTTC CASSLIAPGQGYNEQFF
- 14 TRBJ1-1 TRBV30 - TGTGCCTGGAGCCTTGGGGGGGGGAGCTCCTCAGCTTTCTTT CAWSLGGGSSSAFF
TRBD1 13 TRBJ2-7 TRBV7-2 once TGTGCCAGCAGCCAGCACGGGACAGACGAGCAGTACTTC CASSQHGTDEQYF
- 14 TRBJ2-5 TRBV5-1 - TGCGCCAGCAGCTTGGCTAGCATTCAAGAGACCCAGTACTTC CASSLASIQETQYF
- 16 TRBJ2-7 TRBV4-2 - TGTGCCAGCAGCCAATCTACCGGGACTCGGAGCTACGAGCAGTACTTC CASSQSTGTRSYEQYF
- 15 TRBJ2-5 TRBV28 - TGTGCCAGCAGTTTCGGCACACGAGGGATAGAGACCCAGTACTTC CASSFGTRGIETQYF
- 18 TRBJ2-1 TRBV18 - TGTGCCAGCTCACCGAGTGCACAGGTTTCTTTTTCCTACAATGAGCAGTTCTTC CASSPSAQVSFSYNEQFF
TRBD2 13 TRBJ2-1 TRBV19 - TGTGCCAGTAGTAAGGGACTAGTTAATGAGCAGTTCTTC CASSKGLVNEQFF
- 16 TRBJ2-7 TRBV6-5 once TGTGCCAGCAGTTACTCCCCTCAACAGGGGAGGTACGAGCAGTACTTC CASSYSPQQGRYEQYF
- 15 TRBJ2-2 TRBV4-1 - TGCGCCAGCAGCCAAGACTTCCTAAACACCGGGGAGCTGTTTTTT CASSQDFLNTGELFF
- 17 TRBJ2-3 TRBV5-1 - TGCGCCAGCAGCTTGGTAGCCCGAGCAGGGAGCACAGATACGCAGTATTTT CASSLVARAGSTDTQYF
- 13 TRBJ2-7 TRBV7-7 - TGTGCTAGCAGCTTAGACAGCTCCTACGAGCAGTACTTC CASSLDSSYEQYF
- 14 TRBJ2-7 TRBV2 - TGTGCCAGCAGTTGGGGGGAAGGCAACTACGAGCAGTACTTC CASSWGEGNYEQYF
- 15 TRBJ2-2 TRBV30 - TGTGCCTGGAGTGTACGGACAGCTAACACCGGGGAGCTGTTTTTT CAWSVRTANTGELFF
TRBD2 14 TRBJ2-3 TRBV15 - TGTGCCACCAGCAGCCGGGACTACCCAGATACGCAGTATTTT CATSSRDYPDTQYF
- 17 TRBJ2-1 TRBV9 - TGTGCCAGCAGCCCGAGGGGGGGGCCGAGCTCCTACAATGAGCAGTTCTTC CASSPRGGPSSYNEQFF
TRBD2 15 TRBJ2-1 TRBV7-2 - TGTGCCAGCAGCTTACAAGCGGGGCTAGGAAATGAGCAGTTCTTC CASSLQAGLGNEQFF
- 15 TRBJ1-2 TRBV2 - TGTGCCAGCAGTGAAGCTTGGGACACCGTCTATGGCTACACCTTC CASSEAWDTVYGYTF
TRBD1 15 TRBJ1-6 TRBV29-1 - TGCAGCGCCCGGGGGACAGGGGGTCGGAATTCACCCCTCCACTTT CSARGTGGRNSPLHF
- 15 TRBJ1-5 TRBV19 - TGTGCCAGTAGTCCTACAGCTTATAGCAATCAGCCCCAGCATTTT CASSPTAYSNQPQHF
- 13 TRBJ1-5 TRBV18 - TGTGCCAGCTCAGTCGACAGAAATCAGCCCCAGCATTTT CASSVDRNQPQHF
TRBD1 14 TRBJ2-7 TRBV27 - TGTGCCAGCAGTTTAGGGACAGGAATCGACGAGCAGTACTTC CASSLGTGIDEQYF
- 13 TRBJ2-1 TRBV30 - TGTGCCTGGAGTGTAATAGGGGGGGCCCGAGGGTTCTTC CAWSVIGGARGFF
- 11 TRBJ2-5 TRBV12-5 - TGTGCTAGTGGTGCACAGGGGACCCAGTACTTC CASGAQGTQYF
- 15 TRBJ2-5 TRBV6-1 - TGTGCCAGCAGTGAAGCTCCAGGTTTTCAAGAGACCCAGTACTTC CASSEAPGFQETQYF
- 13 TRBJ1-1 TRBV5-5 - TGTGCCAGCAGCTTTTTGACTCACACTGAAGCTTTCTTT CASSFLTHTEAFF
TRBD1 16 TRBJ2-2 TRBV7-3 - TGTGCCAGCAGCTTAGGGGGAACAGGGGGCACCGGGGAGCTGTTTTTT CASSLGGTGGTGELFF
TRBD2 16 TRBJ2-7 TRBV7-8 - TGTGCCAGCAGCTTAAAATCCCTAGCGGGGGTCTACGAGCAGTACTTC CASSLKSLAGVYEQYF
- 14 TRBJ2-2 TRBV6-6 - TGTGCCAGCAGTTTCTCACTATACACCGGGGAGCTGTTTTTT CASSFSLYTGELFF
TRBD1 16 TRBJ2-5 TRBV7-9 - TGTGCCAGCAGCTTAGACCCCGGACAGGGAAGAGAGACCCAGTACTTC CASSLDPGQGRETQYF
- 16 TRBJ1-4 TRBV5-5 - TGTGCCAGCAGCTTCGTACAGGTGTCGGCTAATGAAAAACTGTTTTTT CASSFVQVSANEKLFF
TRBD2 15 TRBJ2-1 TRBV27 - TGTGCCAGCAGTTTGACTAGCGGGCGCTACAATGAGCAGTTCTTC CASSLTSGRYNEQFF
TRBD2 15 TRBJ2-2 TRBV11-3 once TGTGCCAGCAGCGCACGGGGGGAGAACACCGGGGAGCTGTTTTTT CASSARGENTGELFF
- 15 TRBJ1-3 TRBV4-3 - TGCGCCAGCAGCCAAGTTGGCAACTCTGGAAACACCATATATTTT CASSQVGNSGNTIYF
- 15 TRBJ1-4 TRBV19 - TGTGCCAGTAGTCCCAATGGACAGCAAAATGAAAAACTGTTTTTT CASSPNGQQNEKLFF
- 14 TRBJ1-5 TRBV27 - TGTGCCAGCAGTTTAGTGGGGGGATCTCAGCCCCAGCATTTT CASSLVGGSQPQHF
TRBD1 15 TRBJ2-5 TRBV6-1 few TGTGCCAGCAGTCGGACAGGAGTCCCAAAAGAGACCCAGTACTTC CASSRTGVPKETQYF
- 19 TRBJ1-6 TRBV7-6 once TGTGCCAGCAGCTTTCGGCCATCTGACAGACAAAAGCTTAATTCACCCCTCCACTTT CASSFRPSDRQKLNSPLHF
- 14 TRBJ1-3 TRBV6-1 few TGTGCCAGCAGAGAGGGATACTCTGGAAACACCATATATTTT CASREGYSGNTIYF
TRBD1 12 TRBJ1-2 TRBV6-5 - TGTGCCGTGAGGGACAGGCCCCATGGCTACACCTTC CAVRDRPHGYTF
- 15 TRBJ1-1 TRBV4-3 few TGCGCCAGCAGCCAAGACTTTCGGGAGAACACTGAAGCTTTCTTT CASSQDFRENTEAFF
TRBD1 16 TRBJ2-1 TRBV7-2 - TGTGCCAGCAGCTTAACCGGGACAGGGATATTCAATGAGCAGTTCTTC CASSLTGTGIFNEQFF
TRBD1 16 TRBJ2-7 TRBV7-9 - TGTGCCAGCAGCTTACCAAGGGACAGCAATTCCTACGAGCAGTACTTC CASSLPRDSNSYEQYF
- 15 TRBJ1-2 TRBV7-6 - TGTGCCAGCAGCCCTGGGGACATTGGCACCTATGGCTACACCTTC CASSPGDIGTYGYTF
- 15 TRBJ1-4 TRBV7-8 - TGTGCCAGCAGCGCCACAACAGGGACTAATGAAAAACTGTTTTTT CASSATTGTNEKLFF
- 14 TRBJ2-7 TRBV25-1 - TGTGCCAGCAGTGTTACAGGGACCTCCTACGAGCAGTACTTC CASSVTGTSYEQYF
TRBD2 17 TRBJ2-2 TRBV2 - TGTGCCAGCACTTGGGGGACTAGCGGGCCCCGGGTCGGGGAGCTGTTTTTT CASTWGTSGPRVGELFF
TRBD1 13 TRBJ2-1 TRBV7-9 - TGTGCCAACACGGACAGGGTGGGCCATGAGCAGTTCTTC CANTDRVGHEQFF
TRBD1 13 TRBJ2-5 TRBV6-1 - TGTGCCAGCAGTAGGGACAGACAAGAGACCCAGTACTTC CASSRDRQETQYF
TRBD1 15 TRBJ1-5 TRBV4-2 - TGTGCCAGCAGCCCAGACGGACAGGGGAATCAGCCCCAGCATTTT CASSPDGQGNQPQHF
- 15 TRBJ1-2 TRBV18 - TGTGCCAGCTCACCTACAGGACAGACAAACTATGGCTACACCTTC CASSPTGQTNYGYTF
TRBD1 21 TRBJ1-6 TRBV6-4 - TGTGCCAGCAGTGACTCGCCACCGCTGGAAGACAGGGGTATTAGTAATTCACCCCTCCACTTT CASSDSPPLEDRGISNSPLHF
TRBD1 16 TRBJ2-4 TRBV7-9 - TGTGCCAGCAGCCCGGGACAGGGGGAAAGCAAAAACATTCAGTACTTC CASSPGQGESKNIQYF
- 11 TRBJ1-6 TRBV20-1 - TGCAGTGCCCCCCGGGCCGGGACCCTCCACTTT CSAPRAGTLHF
- 14 TRBJ1-4 TRBV4-1 - TGCGCCAGCAGCCAAGATCTGGCATGGGAAAAACTGTTTTTT CASSQDLAWEKLFF
- 13 TRBJ2-7 TRBV9 once TGTGCCAGCAGCGTAGGCTACAGCGGCGAGCAGTACTTC CASSVGYSGEQYF
- 12 TRBJ1-2 TRBV10-3 - TGTGCCATTTCACTGGCTAACTATGGCTACACCTTC CAISLANYGYTF